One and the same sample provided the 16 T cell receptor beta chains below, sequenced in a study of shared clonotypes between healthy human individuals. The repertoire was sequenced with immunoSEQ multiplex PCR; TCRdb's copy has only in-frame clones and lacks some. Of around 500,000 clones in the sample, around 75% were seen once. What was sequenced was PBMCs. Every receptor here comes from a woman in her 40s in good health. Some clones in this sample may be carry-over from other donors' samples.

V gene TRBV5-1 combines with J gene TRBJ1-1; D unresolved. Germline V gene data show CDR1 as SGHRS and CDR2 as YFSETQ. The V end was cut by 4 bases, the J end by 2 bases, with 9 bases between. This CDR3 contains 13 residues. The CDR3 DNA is TGCGCCAGCAGCGAGGGCCCAAACACTGAAGCTTTCTTT. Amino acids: CASSEGPNTEAFF.

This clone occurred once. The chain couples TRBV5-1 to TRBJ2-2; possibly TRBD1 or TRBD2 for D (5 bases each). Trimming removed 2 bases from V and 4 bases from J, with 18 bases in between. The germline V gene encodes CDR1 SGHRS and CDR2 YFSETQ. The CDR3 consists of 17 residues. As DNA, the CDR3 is TGCGCCAGCAGCTTCGTTTCCGGGGCTAGTGTCACCGGGGAGCTGTTTTTT. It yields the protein CASSFVSGASVTGELFF.

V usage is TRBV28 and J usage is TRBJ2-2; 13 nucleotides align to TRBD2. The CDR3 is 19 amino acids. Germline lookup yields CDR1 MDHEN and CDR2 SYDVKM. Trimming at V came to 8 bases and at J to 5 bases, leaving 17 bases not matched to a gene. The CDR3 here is CASFTLGVGTSGVTGELFF. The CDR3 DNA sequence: TGTGCCAGCTTCACTTTGGGGGTCGGGACTAGCGGGGTAACCGGGGAGCTGTTTTTT.

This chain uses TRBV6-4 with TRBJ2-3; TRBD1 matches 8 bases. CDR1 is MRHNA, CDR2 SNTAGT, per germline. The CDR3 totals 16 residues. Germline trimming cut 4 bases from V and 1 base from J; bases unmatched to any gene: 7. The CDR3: CASSVGTGGGTDTQYF. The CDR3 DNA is TGTGCCAGCAGTGTAGGGACAGGAGGAGGCACAGATACGCAGTATTTT.

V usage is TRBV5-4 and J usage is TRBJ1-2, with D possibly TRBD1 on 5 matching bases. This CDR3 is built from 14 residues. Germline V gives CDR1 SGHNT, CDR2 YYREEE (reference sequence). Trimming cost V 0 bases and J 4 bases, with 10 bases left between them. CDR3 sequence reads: CASSLDSGTYGYTF. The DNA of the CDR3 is TGTGCCAGCAGCTTGGATTCCGGGACCTATGGCTACACCTTC. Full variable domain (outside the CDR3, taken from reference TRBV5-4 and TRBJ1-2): ETGVTQSPTHLIKTRGQQVTLRCSSQSGHNTVSWYQQALGQGPQFIFQYYREEENGRGNFPPRFSGLQFPNYSSELNVNALELDDSALYLCASSLDSGTYGYTFGSGTRLTVV.

The CDR3: CASSEGRTEYGYTF. CDR3 nucleotides: TGTGCCAGCAGTGAAGGGAGGACGGAGTATGGCTACACCTTC. The chain employs TRBV6-1 and TRBJ1-2; D unclear. The CDR3 sequence is 14 residues long. Germline V lookup: CDR1 MNHNS, CDR2 SASEGT. V was pared by 1 base and J by 5 bases, with 11 bases between.

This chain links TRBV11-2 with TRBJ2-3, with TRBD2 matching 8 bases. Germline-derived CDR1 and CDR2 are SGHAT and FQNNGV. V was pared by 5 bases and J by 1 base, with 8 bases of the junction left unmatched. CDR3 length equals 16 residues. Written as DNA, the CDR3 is TGTGCCAGCAGCCTAGGACTAGCCGGAGGCACAGATACGCAGTATTTT. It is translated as CASSLGLAGGTDTQYF. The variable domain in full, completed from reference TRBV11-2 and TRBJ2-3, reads EAGVAQSPRYKIIEKRQSVAFWCNPISGHATLYWYQQILGQGPKLLIQFQNNGVVDDSQLPKDRFSAERLKGVDSTLKIQPAKLEDSAVYLCASSLGLAGGTDTQYFGPGTRLTVL.

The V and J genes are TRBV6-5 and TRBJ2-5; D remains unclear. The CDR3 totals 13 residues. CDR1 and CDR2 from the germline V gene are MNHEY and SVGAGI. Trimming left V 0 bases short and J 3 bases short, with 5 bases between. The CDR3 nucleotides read TGTGCCAGCAGTTACTCGATCGAAGAGACCCAGTACTTC. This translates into CASSYSIEETQYF.

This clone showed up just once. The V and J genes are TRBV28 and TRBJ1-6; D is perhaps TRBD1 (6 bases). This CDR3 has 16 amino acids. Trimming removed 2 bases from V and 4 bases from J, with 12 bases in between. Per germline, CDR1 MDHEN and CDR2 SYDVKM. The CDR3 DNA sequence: TGTGCCAGCAGTTTACCCCCGGACAGTTATAATTCACCCCTCCACTTT. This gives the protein CASSLPPDSYNSPLHF.

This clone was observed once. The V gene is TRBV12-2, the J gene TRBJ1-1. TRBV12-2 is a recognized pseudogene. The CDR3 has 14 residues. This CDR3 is CASRSKWAGTEAFF. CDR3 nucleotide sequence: TGTGCAAGTCGCTCTAAATGGGCGGGCACTGAAGCTTTCTTT.

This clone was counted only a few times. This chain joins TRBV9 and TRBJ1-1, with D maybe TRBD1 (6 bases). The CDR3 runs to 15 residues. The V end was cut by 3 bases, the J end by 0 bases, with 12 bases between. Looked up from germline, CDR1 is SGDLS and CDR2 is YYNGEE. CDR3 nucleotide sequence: TGTGCCAGCAGCGAAGAGGGGGACCTGAACACTGAAGCTTTCTTT. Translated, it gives CASSEEGDLNTEAFF.

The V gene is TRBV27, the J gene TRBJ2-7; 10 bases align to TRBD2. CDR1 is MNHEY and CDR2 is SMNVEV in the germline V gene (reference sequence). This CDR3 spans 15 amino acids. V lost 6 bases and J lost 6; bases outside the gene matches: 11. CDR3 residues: CASRPILAGRREQYF. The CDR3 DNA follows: TGTGCCAGCAGACCGATACTAGCGGGAAGACGCGAGCAGTACTTC.

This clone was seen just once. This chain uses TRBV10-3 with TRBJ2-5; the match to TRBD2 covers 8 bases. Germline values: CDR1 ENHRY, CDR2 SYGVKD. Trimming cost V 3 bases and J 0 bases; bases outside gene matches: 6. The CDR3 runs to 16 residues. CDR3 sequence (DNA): TGTGCCATCAGTGAAGGAGGGACTAGGCACCAAGAGACCCAGTACTTC. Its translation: CAISEGGTRHQETQYF.

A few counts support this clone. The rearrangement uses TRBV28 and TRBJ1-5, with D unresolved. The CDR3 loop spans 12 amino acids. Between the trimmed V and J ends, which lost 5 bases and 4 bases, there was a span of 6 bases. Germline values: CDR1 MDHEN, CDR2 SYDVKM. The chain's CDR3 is CASSPGNQPQHF. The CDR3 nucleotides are TGTGCCAGCAGTCCGGGGAATCAGCCCCAGCATTTT.

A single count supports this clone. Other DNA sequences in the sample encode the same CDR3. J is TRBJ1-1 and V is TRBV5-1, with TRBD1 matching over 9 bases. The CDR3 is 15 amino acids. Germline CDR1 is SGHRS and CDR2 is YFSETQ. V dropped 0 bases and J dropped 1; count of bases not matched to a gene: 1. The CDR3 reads CASSLEGQGNTEAFF. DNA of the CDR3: TGCGCCAGCAGCTTGGAGGGACAGGGGAACACTGAAGCTTTCTTT. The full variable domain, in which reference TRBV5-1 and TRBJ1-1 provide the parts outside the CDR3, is KAGVTQTPRYLIKTRGQQVTLSCSPISGHRSVSWYQQTPGQGLQFLFEYFSETQRNKGNFPGRFSGRQFSNSRSEMNVSTLELGDSALYLCASSLEGQGNTEAFFGQGTRLTVV.

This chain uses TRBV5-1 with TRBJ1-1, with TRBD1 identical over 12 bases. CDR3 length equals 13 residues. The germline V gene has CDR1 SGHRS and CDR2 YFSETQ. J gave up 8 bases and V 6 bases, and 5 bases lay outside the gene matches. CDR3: CASTPGTGGEAFF. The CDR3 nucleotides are TGCGCCAGCACCCCGGGGACAGGGGGCGAAGCTTTCTTT.